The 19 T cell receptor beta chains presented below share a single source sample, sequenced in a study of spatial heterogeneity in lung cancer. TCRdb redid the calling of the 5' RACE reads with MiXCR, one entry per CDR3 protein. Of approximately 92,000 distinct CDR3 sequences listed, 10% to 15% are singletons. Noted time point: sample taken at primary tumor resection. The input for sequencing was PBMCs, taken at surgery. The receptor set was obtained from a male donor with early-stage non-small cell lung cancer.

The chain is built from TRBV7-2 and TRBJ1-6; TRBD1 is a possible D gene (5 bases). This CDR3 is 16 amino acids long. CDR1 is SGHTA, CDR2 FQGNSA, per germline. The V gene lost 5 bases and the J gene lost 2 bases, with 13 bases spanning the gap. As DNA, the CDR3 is TGTGCCAGCAGCCCCTTGGGAGGGGCCTATAATTCACCCCTCCACTTT. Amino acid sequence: CASSPLGGAYNSPLHF.

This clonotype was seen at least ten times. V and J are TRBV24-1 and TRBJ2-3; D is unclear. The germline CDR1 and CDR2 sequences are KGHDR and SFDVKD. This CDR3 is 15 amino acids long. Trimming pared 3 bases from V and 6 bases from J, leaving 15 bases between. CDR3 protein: CATSDPRALGDTQYF. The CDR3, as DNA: TGTGCCACCAGTGATCCACGGGCCCTGGGGGATACGCAGTATTTT.

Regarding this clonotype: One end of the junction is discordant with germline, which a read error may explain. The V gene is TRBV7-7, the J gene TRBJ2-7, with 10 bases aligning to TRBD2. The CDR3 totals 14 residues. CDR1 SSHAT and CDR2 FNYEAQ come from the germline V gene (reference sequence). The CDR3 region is CASSPGLADYEQYF. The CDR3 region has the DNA TGTGCTAGCAGCCCCGGACTAGCGGACTACGAGCAGTACTTC.

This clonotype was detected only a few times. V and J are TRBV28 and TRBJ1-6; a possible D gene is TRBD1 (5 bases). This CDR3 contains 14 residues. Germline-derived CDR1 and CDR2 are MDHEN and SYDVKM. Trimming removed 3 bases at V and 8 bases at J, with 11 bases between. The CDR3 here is CASSLSLRDSPLHF. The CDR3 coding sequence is TGTGCCAGCAGTTTGAGCCTCAGGGATTCACCCCTCCACTTT.

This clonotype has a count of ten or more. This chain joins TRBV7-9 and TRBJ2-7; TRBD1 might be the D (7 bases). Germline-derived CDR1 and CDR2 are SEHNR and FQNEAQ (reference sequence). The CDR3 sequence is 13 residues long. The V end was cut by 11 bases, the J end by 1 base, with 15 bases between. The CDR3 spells CAGLRTGSYEQYF. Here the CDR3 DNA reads TGTGCCGGACTAAGGACAGGATCCTACGAGCAGTACTTC.

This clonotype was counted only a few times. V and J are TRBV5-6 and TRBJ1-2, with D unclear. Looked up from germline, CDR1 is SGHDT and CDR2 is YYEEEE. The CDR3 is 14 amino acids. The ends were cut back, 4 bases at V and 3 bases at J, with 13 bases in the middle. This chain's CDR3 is CASSPGPLDYGYTF. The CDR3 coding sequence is TGTGCCAGCAGCCCTGGACCTTTGGACTATGGCTACACCTTC.

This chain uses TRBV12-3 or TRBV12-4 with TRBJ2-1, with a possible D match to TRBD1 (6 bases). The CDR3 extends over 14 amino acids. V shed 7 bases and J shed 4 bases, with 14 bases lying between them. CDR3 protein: CASTGTLGYNEQFF. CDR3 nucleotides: TGTGCCAGCACCGGGACATTGGGGTACAATGAGCAGTTCTTC.

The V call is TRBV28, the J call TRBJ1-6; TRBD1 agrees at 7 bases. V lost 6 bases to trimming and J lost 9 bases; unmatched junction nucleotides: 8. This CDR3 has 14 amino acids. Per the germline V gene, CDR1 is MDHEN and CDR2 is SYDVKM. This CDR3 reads CASRSRQGGSPLHF. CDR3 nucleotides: TGTGCCAGCAGATCTCGACAGGGCGGTTCACCCCTCCACTTT.

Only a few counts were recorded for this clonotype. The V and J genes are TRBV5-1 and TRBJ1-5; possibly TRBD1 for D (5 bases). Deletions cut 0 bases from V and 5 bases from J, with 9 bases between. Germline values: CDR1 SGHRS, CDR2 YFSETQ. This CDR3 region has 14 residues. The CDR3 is CASSLAGGDQPQHF. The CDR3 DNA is TGCGCCAGCAGCTTGGCCGGGGGAGATCAGCCCCAGCATTTT.

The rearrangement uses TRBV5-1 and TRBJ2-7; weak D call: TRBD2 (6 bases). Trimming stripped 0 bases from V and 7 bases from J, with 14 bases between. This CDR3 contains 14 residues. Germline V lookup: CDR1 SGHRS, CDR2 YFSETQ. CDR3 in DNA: TGCGCCAGCAGCTTGGATCGGGGCGCGGGAGAGCAGTACTTC. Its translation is CASSLDRGAGEQYF.

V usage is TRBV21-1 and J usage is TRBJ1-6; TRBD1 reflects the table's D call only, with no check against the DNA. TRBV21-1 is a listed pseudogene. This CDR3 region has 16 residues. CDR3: CASSKIGGQGNSPLHF. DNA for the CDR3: TGTGCCAGCAGCAAAATTGGGGGACAGGGAAACTCACCCCTCCACTTT.

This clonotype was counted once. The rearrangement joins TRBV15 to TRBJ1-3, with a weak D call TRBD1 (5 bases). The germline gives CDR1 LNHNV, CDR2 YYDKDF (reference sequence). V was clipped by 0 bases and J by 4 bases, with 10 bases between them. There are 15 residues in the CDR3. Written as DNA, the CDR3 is TGTGCCACCAGCAGAGATACAGGCAGCGGAAACACCATATATTTT. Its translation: CATSRDTGSGNTIYF.

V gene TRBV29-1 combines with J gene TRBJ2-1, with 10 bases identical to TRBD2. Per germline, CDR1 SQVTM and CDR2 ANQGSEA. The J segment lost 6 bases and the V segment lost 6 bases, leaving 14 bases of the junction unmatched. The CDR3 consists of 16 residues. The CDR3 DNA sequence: TGCAGCGTCGTGCGCAGTCTAGCGGGAGTTTTCAATGAGCAGTTCTTC. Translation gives CSVVRSLAGVFNEQFF.

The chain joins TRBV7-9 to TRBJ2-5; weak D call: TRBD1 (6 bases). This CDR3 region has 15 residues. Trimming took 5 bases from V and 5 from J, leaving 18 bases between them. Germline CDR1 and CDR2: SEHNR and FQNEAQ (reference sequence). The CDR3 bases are TGTGCCAGCAGCCCCAACAGGGTGGGTGAGGAGACCCAGTACTTC. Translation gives CASSPNRVGEETQYF.

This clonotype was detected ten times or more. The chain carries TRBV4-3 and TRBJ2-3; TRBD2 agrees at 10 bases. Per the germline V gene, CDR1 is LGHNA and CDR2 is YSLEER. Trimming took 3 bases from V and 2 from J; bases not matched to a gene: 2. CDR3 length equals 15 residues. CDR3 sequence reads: CASSHLAGATDTQYF. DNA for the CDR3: TGCGCCAGCAGCCATCTAGCGGGAGCCACAGATACGCAGTATTTT.

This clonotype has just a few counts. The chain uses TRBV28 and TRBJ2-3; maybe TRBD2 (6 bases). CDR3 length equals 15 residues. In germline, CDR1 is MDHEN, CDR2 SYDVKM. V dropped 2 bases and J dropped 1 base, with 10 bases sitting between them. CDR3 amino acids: CASSLAPGGTDTQYF. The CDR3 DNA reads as TGTGCCAGCAGTTTAGCGCCGGGAGGCACAGATACGCAGTATTTT. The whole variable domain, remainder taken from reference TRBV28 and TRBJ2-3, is DVKVTQSSRYLVKRTGEKVFLECVQDMDHENMFWYRQDPGLGLRLIYFSYDVKMKEKGDIPEGYSVSREKKERFSLILESASTNQTSMYLCASSLAPGGTDTQYFGPGTRLTVL.

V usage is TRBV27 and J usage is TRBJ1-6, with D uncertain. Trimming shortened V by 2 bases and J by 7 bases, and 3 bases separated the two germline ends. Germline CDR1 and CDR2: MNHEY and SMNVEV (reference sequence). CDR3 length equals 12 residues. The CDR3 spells CASSLPNSPLHF. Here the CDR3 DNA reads TGTGCCAGCAGTTTACCGAATTCACCCCTCCACTTT.

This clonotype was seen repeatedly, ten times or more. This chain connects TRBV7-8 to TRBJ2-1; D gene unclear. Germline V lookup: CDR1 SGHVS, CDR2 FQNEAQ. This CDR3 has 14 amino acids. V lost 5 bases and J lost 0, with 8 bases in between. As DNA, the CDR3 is TGTGCCAGCAGCCCGCTATACTCCTACAATGAGCAGTTCTTC. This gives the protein CASSPLYSYNEQFF. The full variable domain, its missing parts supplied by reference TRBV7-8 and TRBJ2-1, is GAGVSQSPRYKVAKRGQDVALRCDPISGHVSLFWYQQALGQGPEFLTYFQNEAQLDKSGLPSDRFFAERPEGSVSTLKIQRTQQEDSAVYLCASSPLYSYNEQFFGPGTRLTVL.

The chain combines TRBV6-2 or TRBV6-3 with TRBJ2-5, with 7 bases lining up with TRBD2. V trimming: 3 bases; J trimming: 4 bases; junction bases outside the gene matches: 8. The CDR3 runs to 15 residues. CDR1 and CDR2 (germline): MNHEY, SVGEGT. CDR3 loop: CASSYAAGAGETQYF. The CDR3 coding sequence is TGTGCCAGCAGTTATGCCGCGGGAGCGGGAGAGACCCAGTACTTC.